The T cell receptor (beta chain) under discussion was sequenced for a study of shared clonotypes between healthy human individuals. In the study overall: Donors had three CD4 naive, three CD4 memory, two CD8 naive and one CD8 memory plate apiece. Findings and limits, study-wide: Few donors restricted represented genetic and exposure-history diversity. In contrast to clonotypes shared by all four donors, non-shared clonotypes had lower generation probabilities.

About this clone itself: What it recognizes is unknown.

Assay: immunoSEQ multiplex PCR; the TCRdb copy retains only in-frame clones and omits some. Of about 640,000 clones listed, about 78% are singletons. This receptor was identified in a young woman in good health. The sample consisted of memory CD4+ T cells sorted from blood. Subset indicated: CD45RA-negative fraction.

The CDR3 spells CASSYYDRNYEQYF. CDR3 bases: TGTGCCAGCAGCTACTACGACAGAAATTACGAGCAGTACTTC. The chain couples TRBV5-5 to TRBJ2-7; possibly TRBD1 for D (5 bases). This CDR3 is built from 14 residues. CDR1 and CDR2 (germline): SGHKS, YYEKEE (reference sequence). The ends were cut back, 3 bases at V and 4 bases at J, with 14 bases in the middle.